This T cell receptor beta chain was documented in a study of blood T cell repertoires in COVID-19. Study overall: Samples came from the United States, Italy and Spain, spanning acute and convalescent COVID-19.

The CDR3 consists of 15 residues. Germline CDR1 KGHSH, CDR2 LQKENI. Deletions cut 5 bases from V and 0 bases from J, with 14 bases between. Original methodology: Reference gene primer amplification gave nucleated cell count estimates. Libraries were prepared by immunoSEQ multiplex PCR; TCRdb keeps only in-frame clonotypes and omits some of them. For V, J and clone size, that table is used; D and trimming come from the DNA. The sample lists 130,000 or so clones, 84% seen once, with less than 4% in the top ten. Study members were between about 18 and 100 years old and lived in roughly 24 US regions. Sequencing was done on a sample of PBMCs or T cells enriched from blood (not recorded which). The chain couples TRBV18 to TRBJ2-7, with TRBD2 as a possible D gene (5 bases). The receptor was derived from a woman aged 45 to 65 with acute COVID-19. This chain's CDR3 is CASSSRTGNSYEQYF. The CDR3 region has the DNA TGTGCCAGCTCATCCAGGACGGGGAACTCCTACGAGCAGTACTTC.